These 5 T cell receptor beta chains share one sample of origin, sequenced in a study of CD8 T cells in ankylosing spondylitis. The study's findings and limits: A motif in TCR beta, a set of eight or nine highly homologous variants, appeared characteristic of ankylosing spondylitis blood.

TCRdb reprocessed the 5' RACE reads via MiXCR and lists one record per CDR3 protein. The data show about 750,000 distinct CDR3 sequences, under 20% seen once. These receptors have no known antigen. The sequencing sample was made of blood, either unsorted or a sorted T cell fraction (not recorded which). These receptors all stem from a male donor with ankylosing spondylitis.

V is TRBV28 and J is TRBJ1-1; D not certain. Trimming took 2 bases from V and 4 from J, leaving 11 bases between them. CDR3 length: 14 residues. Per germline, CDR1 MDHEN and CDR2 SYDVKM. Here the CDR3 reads CASSLVQFSTEAFF. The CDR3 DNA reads TGTGCCAGCAGTTTAGTCCAGTTTAGCACTGAAGCTTTCTTT.

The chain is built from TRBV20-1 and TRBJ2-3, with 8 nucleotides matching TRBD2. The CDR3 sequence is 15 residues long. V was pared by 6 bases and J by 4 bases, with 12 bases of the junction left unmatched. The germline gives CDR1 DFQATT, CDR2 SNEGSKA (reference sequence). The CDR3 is CSAPDRAGVSDTQYF. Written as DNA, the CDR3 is TGCAGTGCCCCTGATCGAGCGGGAGTCTCAGATACGCAGTATTTT.

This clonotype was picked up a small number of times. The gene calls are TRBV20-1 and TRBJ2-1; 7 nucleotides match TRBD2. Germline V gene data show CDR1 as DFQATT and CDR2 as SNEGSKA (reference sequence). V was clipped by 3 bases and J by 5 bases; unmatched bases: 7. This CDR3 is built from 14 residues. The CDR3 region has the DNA TGCAGTGCTAGTTTCCCTAGCGGCCACAATGAGCAGTTCTTC. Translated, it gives CSASFPSGHNEQFF.

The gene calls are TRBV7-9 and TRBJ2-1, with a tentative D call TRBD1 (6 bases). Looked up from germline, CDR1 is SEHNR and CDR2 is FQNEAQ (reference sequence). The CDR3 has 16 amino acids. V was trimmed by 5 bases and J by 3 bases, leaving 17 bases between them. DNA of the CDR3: TGTGCCAGCAGCGAGTTAGGGAAGGGGGTCTACAATGAGCAGTTCTTC. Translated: CASSELGKGVYNEQFF.

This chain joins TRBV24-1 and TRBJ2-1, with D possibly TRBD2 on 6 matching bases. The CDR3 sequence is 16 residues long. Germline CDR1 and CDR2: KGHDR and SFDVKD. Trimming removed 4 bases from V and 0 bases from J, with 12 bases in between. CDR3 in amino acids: CATSDREFSSYNEQFF. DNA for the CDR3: TGTGCCACCAGTGACCGGGAGTTCAGCTCCTACAATGAGCAGTTCTTC.